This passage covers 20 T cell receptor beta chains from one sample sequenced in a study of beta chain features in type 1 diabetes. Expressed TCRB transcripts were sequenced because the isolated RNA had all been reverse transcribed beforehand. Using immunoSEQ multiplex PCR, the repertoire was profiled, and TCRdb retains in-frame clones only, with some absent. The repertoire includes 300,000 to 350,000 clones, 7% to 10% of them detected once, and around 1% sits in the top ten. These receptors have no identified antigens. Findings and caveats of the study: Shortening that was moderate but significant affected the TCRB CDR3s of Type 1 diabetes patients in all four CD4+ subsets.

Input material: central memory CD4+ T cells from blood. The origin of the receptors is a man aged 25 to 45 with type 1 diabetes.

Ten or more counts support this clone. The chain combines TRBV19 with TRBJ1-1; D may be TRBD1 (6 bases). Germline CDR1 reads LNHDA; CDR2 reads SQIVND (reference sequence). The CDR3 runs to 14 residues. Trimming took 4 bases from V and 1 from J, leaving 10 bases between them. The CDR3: CASSTQGQNTEAFF. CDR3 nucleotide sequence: TGTGCCAGTAGTACACAGGGACAGAACACTGAAGCTTTCTTT.

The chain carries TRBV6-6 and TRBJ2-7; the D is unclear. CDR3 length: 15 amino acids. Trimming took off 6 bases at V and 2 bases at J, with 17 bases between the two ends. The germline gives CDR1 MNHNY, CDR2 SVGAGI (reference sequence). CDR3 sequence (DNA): TGTGCCAGCAGAGTCGACATGATGCGAACCTACGAGCAGTACTTC. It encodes CASRVDMMRTYEQYF.

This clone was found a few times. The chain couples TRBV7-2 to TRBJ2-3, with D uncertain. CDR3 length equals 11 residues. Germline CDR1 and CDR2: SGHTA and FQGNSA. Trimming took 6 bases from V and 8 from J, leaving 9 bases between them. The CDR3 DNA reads TGTGCCAGCAGATGGAGTAGTACGCAGTATTTT. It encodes CASRWSSTQYF.

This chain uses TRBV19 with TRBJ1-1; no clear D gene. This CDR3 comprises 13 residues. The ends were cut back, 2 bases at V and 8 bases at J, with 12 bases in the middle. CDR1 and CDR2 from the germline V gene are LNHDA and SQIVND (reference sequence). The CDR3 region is CASSIMLREEAFF. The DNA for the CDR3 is TGTGCCAGTAGTATAATGTTACGGGAAGAAGCTTTCTTT.

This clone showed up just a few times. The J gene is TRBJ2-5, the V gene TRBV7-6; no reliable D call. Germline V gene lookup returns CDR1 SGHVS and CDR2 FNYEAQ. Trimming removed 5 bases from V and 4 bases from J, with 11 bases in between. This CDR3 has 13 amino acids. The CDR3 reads CASSPTLGETQYF. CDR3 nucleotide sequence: TGTGCCAGCAGCCCCACTCTGGGAGAGACCCAGTACTTC.

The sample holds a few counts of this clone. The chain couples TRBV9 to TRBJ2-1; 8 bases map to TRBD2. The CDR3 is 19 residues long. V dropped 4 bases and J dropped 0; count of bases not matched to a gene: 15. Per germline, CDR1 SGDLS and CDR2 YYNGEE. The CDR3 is CASSPRASGSPSSYNEQFF. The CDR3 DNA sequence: TGTGCCAGCAGCCCGAGGGCTAGCGGGTCCCCGAGCTCCTACAATGAGCAGTTCTTC.

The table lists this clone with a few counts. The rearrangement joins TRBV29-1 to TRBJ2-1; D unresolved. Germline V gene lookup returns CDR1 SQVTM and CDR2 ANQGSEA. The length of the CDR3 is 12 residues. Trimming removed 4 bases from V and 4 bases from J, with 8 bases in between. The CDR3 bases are TGCAGCGTTGCACGGGTATACAATGAGCAGTTCTTC. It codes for CSVARVYNEQFF.

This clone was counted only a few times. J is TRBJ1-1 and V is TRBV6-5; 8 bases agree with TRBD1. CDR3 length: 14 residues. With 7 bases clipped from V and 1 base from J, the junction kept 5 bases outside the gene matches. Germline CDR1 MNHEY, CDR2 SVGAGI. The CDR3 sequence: CASIDRGANTEAFF. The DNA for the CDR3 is TGTGCCAGCATTGACAGGGGTGCGAACACTGAAGCTTTCTTT.

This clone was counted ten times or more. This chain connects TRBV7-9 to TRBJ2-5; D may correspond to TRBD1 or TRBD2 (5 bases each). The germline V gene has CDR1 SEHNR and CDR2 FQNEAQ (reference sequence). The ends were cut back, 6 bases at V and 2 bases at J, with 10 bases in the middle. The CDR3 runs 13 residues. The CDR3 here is CASSTGPQETQYF. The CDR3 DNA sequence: TGTGCCAGCAGTACGGGACCGCAAGAGACCCAGTACTTC. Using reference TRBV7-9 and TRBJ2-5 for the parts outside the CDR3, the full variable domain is DTGVSQNPRHKITKRGQNVTFRCDPISEHNRLYWYRQTLGQGPEFLTYFQNEAQLEKSRLLSDRFSAERPKGSFSTLEIQRTEQGDSAMYLCASSTGPQETQYFGPGTRLLVL.

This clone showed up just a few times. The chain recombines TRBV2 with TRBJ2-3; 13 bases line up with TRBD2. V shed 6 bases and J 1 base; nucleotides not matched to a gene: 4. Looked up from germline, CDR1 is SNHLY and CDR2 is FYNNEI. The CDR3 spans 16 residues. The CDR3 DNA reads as TGTGCCAGCAGCCCCGGACTAGCGGGGGGCACAGATACGCAGTATTTT. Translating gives CASSPGLAGGTDTQYF.

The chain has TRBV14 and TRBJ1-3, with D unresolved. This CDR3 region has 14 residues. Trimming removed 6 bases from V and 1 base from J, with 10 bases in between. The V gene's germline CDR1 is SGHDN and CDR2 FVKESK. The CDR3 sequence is CASRPQISGNTIYF. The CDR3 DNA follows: TGTGCCAGCAGACCACAGATTTCTGGAAACACCATATATTTT.

CDR3 sequence reads: CASSFRSGYNEQFF. CDR3 nucleotides: TGTGCCAGCAGTTTTCGTAGCGGCTACAATGAGCAGTTCTTC. The gene calls are TRBV28 and TRBJ2-1, with D possibly TRBD2 on 6 matching bases. Germline assignment: CDR1 MDHEN and CDR2 SYDVKM. V shed 3 bases and J shed 3 bases, with 9 bases lying between them. The CDR3 is 14 amino acids.

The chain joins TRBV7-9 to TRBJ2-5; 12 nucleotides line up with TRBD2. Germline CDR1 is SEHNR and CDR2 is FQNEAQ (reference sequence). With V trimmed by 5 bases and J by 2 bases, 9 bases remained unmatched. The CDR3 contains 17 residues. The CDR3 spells CASSELAGGRSQETQYF. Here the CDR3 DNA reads TGTGCCAGCAGCGAACTAGCGGGGGGACGGAGTCAAGAGACCCAGTACTTC.

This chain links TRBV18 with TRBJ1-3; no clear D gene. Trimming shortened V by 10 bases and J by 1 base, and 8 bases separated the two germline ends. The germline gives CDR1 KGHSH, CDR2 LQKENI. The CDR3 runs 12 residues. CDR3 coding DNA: TGTGCCACCATAGGTTCTGGAAACACCATATATTTT. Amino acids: CATIGSGNTIYF.

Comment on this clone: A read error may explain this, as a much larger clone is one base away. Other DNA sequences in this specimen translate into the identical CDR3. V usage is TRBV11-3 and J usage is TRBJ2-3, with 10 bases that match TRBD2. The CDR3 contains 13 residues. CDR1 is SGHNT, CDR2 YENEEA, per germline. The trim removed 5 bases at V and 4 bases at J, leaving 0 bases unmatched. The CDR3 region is CASSSGGADTQYF. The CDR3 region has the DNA TGTGCCAGCAGCAGCGGGGGGGCAGATACGCAGTATTTT.

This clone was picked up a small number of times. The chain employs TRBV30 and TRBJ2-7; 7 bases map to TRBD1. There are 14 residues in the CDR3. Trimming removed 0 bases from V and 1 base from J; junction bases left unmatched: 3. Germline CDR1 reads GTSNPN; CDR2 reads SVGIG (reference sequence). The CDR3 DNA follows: TGTGCCTGGAGTGTCGGGGACAGATCCTACGAGCAGTACTTC. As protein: CAWSVGDRSYEQYF.

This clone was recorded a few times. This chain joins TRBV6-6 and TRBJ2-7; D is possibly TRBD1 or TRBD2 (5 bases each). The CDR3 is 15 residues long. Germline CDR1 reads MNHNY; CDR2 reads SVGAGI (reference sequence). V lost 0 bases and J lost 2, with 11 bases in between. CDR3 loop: CASSYSTGAAYEQYF. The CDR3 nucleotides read TGTGCCAGCAGTTACTCCACCGGGGCCGCCTACGAGCAGTACTTC.

Here the CDR3 reads CASSLRHSTDTQYF. In DNA form, the CDR3 reads TGTGCCAGCAGCTTACGCCACAGCACAGATACGCAGTATTTT. V gene TRBV7-6 combines with J gene TRBJ2-3, with D unresolved. Germline V lookup: CDR1 SGHVS, CDR2 FNYEAQ. The CDR3 spans 14 residues. The V and J ends lost 2 bases and 0 bases respectively, with 6 bases between them. Using reference TRBV7-6 and TRBJ2-3 for the parts outside the CDR3, the full variable domain is GAGVSQSPRYKVTKRGQDVALRCDPISGHVSLYWYRQALGQGPEFLTYFNYEAQQDKSGLPNDRFSAERPEGSISTLTIQRTEQRDSAMYRCASSLRHSTDTQYFGPGTRLTVL.

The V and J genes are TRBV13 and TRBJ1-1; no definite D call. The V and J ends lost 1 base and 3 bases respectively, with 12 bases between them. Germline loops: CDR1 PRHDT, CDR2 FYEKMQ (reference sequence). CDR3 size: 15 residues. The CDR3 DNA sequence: TGTGCCAGCAGCTTAGATCCCAGCTACTACACTGAAGCTTTCTTT. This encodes CASSLDPSYYTEAFF.

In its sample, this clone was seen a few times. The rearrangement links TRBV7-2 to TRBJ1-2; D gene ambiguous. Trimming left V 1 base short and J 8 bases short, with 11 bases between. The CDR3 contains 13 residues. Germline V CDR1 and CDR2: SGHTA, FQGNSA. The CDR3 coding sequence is TGTGCCAGCAGCTTAGTGGAAGTTGGAGGCTACACCTTC. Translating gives CASSLVEVGGYTF.